This T cell receptor (beta chain) appears in the sequencing data of a study of T cells in women clearing cervical HPV infection. Produced via immunoSEQ multiplex PCR; TCRdb's table is partial and in-frame only. Its clone listing holds 30,000 to 45,000 clones. A remark on this clone: Its antigen is unknown.

Study results and limitations: Cases and controls were distinguished at AUC 0.65 to 0.85 by richness and V genes.

The material sequenced was blood buffy coat. This receptor was obtained from a woman aged 18 to 75 with a cervical HPV16 infection that either progressed to CIN3+ or cleared (not recorded which).

The part of the CDR3 DNA that was read is TGCGCCAGCAGCCAGATAGCGGGGTACCGTCCAGATACG. Protein: CASSQIAGYRPDT. The entire CDR3 protein is CASSQIAGYRPDTQYF. The V and J genes are TRBV4-1 and TRBJ2-3; 8 positions match TRBD2. The CDR3 end falls 3 residues outside the read, so it is completed with the germline J gene. The CDR3 length is 16 residues. Germline V lookup: CDR1 MGHRA, CDR2 YSYEKL. With V trimmed by 3 bases and J by 4 bases, 9 bases remained unmatched.